This T cell receptor beta chain was sequenced for a study of response to subunit inactivated influenza vaccine. TCRdb passed the RT-PCR reads through MiXCR, listing each CDR3 protein once. The sample includes around 710,000 distinct CDR3 sequences, over 11% of them seen just once. This CDR3 is built from 13 residues. The V gene lost 5 bases and the J gene lost 4 bases, with 11 bases spanning the gap. CDR1 is MNHEY and CDR2 is SMNVEV in the germline V gene (reference sequence). This clonotype was sampled from a man in his forties or fifties who received an inactivated influenza vaccine. This specimen was PBMCs from blood, taken around two weeks before vaccination. This chain uses TRBV27 with TRBJ1-2; tentative D call: TRBD1 (5 bases). Here the CDR3 reads CASSSRDLYGYTF. Written as DNA, the CDR3 is TGTGCCAGCAGTAGCAGGGACCTCTATGGCTACACCTTC.